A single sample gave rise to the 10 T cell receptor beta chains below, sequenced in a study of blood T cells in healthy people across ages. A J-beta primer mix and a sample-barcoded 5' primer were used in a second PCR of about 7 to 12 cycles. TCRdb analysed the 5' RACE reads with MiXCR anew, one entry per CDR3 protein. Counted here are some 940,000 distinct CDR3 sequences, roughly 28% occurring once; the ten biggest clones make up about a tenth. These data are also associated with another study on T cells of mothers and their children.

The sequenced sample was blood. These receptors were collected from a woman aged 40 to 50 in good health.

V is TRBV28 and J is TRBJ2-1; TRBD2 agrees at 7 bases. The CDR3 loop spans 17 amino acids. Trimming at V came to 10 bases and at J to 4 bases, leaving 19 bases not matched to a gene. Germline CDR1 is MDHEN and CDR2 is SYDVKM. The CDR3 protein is CAISLYDGASGYNEQFF. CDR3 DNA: TGTGCCATCTCCCTCTACGACGGGGCTAGCGGTTACAATGAGCAGTTCTTC.

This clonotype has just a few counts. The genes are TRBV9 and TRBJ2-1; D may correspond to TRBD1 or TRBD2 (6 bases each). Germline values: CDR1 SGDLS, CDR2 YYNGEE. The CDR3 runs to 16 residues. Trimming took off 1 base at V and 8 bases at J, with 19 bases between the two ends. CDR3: CASSVRAGHPGDEQFF. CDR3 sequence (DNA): TGTGCCAGCAGCGTAAGGGCGGGACACCCAGGGGATGAGCAGTTCTTC.

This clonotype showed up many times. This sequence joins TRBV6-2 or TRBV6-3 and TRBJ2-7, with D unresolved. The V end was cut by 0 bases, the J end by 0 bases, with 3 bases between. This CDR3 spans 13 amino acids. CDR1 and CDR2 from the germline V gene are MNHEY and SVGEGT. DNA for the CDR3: TGTGCCAGCAGTTACTCGGTCTCCTACGAGCAGTACTTC. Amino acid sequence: CASSYSVSYEQYF.

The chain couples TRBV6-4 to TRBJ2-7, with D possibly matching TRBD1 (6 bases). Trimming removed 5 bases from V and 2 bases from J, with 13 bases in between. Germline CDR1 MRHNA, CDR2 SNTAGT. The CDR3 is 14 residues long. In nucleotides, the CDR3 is TGTGCCAGCAGTCCTCCGGACAGAACCTACGAGCAGTACTTC. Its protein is CASSPPDRTYEQYF.

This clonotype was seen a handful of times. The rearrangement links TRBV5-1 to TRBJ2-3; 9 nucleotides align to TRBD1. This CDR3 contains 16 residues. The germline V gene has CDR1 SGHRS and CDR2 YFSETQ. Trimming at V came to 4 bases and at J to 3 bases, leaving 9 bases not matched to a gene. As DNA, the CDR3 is TGCGCCAGCAGCCACCTCGACAGGGGGGAAACAGATACGCAGTATTTT. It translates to CASSHLDRGETDTQYF. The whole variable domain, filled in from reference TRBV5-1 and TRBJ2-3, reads KAGVTQTPRYLIKTRGQQVTLSCSPISGHRSVSWYQQTPGQGLQFLFEYFSETQRNKGNFPGRFSGRQFSNSRSEMNVSTLELGDSALYLCASSHLDRGETDTQYFGPGTRLTVL.

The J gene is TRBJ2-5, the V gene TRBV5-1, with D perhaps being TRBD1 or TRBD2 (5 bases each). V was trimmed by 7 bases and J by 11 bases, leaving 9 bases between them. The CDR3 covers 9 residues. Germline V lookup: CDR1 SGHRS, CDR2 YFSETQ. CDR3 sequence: CASPWGQYF. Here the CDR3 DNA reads TGCGCCAGCCCATGGGGGCAGTACTTC. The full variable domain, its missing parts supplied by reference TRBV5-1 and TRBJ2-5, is KAGVTQTPRYLIKTRGQQVTLSCSPISGHRSVSWYQQTPGQGLQFLFEYFSETQRNKGNFPGRFSGRQFSNSRSEMNVSTLELGDSALYLCASPWGQYFGPGTRLLVL.

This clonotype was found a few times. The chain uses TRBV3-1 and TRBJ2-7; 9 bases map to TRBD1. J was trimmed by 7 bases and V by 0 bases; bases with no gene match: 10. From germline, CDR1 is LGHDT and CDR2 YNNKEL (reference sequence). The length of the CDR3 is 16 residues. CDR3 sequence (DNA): TGTGCCAGCAGCCAAGATCCGGGACAGGGAAGCAATGAGCAGTACTTC. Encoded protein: CASSQDPGQGSNEQYF.

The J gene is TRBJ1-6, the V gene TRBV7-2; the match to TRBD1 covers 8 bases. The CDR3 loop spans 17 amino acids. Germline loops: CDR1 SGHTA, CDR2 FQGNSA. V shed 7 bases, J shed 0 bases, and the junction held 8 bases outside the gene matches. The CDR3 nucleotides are TGTGCCAGCACCCGGACAGGGTTAAGCTCCTATAATTCACCCCTCCACTTT. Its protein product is CASTRTGLSSYNSPLHF.

CDR3 sequence: CSVDSGQGGYEQYF. Here the CDR3 DNA reads TGCAGCGTTGATTCGGGACAGGGGGGCTATGAGCAGTACTTC. This chain connects TRBV29-1 to TRBJ2-1; 11 nucleotides align to TRBD1. The J call could be wrong; TRBJ2-7 is a better fit for the DNA end. The CDR3 has 14 residues. The germline CDR1 and CDR2 sequences are SQVTM and ANQGSEA.

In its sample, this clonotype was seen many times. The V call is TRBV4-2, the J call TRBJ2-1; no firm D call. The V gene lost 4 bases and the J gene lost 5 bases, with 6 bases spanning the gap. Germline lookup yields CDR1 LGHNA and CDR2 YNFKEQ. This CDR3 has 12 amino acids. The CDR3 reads CASSRSDNEQFF. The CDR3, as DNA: TGTGCCAGCAGCCGGTCCGACAATGAGCAGTTCTTC.